The 18 T cell receptor beta chains in this list originate from one sample, sequenced in a study of OX40 agonist ivuxolimab in advanced cancers. Clones were sequenced by immunoSEQ multiplex PCR, and TCRdb holds only the in-frame ones, with some missing. This table has 72,000 or so clones, over 75% appearing once. The sample consisted of CD4+ or CD8+ T cells sorted from blood, taken in a trial of the OX40 agonist ivuxolimab. The receptor source for this set is an adult with an advanced solid tumor such as melanoma, head and neck, liver or kidney cancer.

This rearrangement joins TRBV10-1 to TRBJ2-1, with D perhaps being TRBD1 or TRBD2 (5 bases each). V lost 3 bases, J lost 3 bases, and 18 bases lay in between. Germline values: CDR1 WNHNN, CDR2 SYGVQD (reference sequence). This CDR3 has 17 amino acids. CDR3 nucleotide sequence: TGCGCCAGCAGTGATATAACCGGGACCAAGATCTACAATGAGCAGTTCTTC. Amino acids: CASSDITGTKIYNEQFF.

The chain links TRBV4-1 to TRBJ2-1; 11 bases align to TRBD1. The V gene's germline CDR1 is MGHRA and CDR2 YSYEKL. With 4 bases clipped from V and 7 bases from J, the junction kept 12 bases outside the gene matches. This CDR3 spans 17 amino acids. CDR3 amino acids: CASSLSFTGTGGNEQFF. The DNA for the CDR3 is TGCGCCAGCAGCCTCTCCTTCACCGGGACAGGGGGAAATGAGCAGTTCTTC.

This rearrangement joins TRBV4-2 to TRBJ1-4; a possible D gene is TRBD1 (6 bases). CDR1 and CDR2 (germline): LGHNA, YNFKEQ. CDR3 length equals 14 residues. The V and J ends lost 2 bases and 7 bases respectively, with 11 bases between them. The CDR3 region is CASSQKQGGEKLFF. As DNA, the CDR3 is TGTGCCAGCAGCCAAAAACAGGGTGGTGAAAAACTGTTTTTT.

This chain uses TRBV19 with TRBJ2-3; 9 nucleotides match TRBD1. There are 16 residues in the CDR3. J was trimmed by 4 bases and V by 5 bases; bases with no gene match: 10. The V gene's germline CDR1 is LNHDA and CDR2 SQIVND (reference sequence). CDR3 sequence: CASSSQQGAVADTQYF. The CDR3 nucleotides read TGTGCCAGTAGTTCACAACAGGGGGCTGTCGCAGATACGCAGTATTTT.

The chain combines TRBV28 with TRBJ2-1; 10 bases agree with TRBD2. The CDR3 has 16 amino acids. The germline gives CDR1 MDHEN, CDR2 SYDVKM. V lost 2 bases and J lost 6; bases outside the gene matches: 7. Written as DNA, the CDR3 is TGTGCCAGCAGTTTAATGACTAGCGGGCGAAGCAATGAGCAGTTCTTC. Translating gives CASSLMTSGRSNEQFF.

DNA of the CDR3: TGTGCCAGCAGTTGGTATGAAACAGATACGCAGTATTTT. Protein: CASSWYETDTQYF. The chain has TRBV6-6 and TRBJ2-3; D is uncertain. CDR1 is MNHNY and CDR2 is SVGAGI in the germline V gene (reference sequence). The V and J ends lost 4 bases and 3 bases respectively, with 8 bases between them. CDR3 length: 13 amino acids.

The chain couples TRBV27 to TRBJ2-7; D unclear. Trimming took off 4 bases at V and 0 bases at J, with 7 bases between the two ends. CDR1 MNHEY and CDR2 SMNVEV come from the germline V gene (reference sequence). The CDR3 has 13 amino acids. The CDR3, as DNA: TGTGCCAGCAGTTATCAGGACTCCTACGAGCAGTACTTC. It is translated as CASSYQDSYEQYF.

For this clone: The identical CDR3 is also encoded by other nucleotide sequences in the sample. V is TRBV18 and J is TRBJ2-7; the match to TRBD2 covers 10 bases. The CDR3 totals 15 residues. V lost 3 bases to trimming and J lost 4 bases; unmatched junction nucleotides: 6. Looked up from germline, CDR1 is KGHSH and CDR2 is LQKENI. The CDR3 DNA sequence: TGTGCCAGCTCACCCGGGAGCGGGAGGGTATACGAGCAGTACTTC. This sequence encodes CASSPGSGRVYEQYF.

CDR3 DNA: TGCGCCAGCGGCGACAGACCAGGCTATGGCTACACCTTC. It translates to CASGDRPGYGYTF. J is TRBJ1-2 and V is TRBV5-1; D possibly corresponds to TRBD1 (5 bases). The CDR3 contains 13 residues. The germline gives CDR1 SGHRS, CDR2 YFSETQ. V lost 7 bases and J lost 4, with 14 bases in between.

V is TRBV6-5 and J is TRBJ1-6; possible D gene TRBD1, 5 bases. CDR3 length: 15 amino acids. CDR1 MNHEY and CDR2 SVGAGI come from the germline V gene. V dropped 5 bases and J dropped 8 bases, with 16 bases sitting between them. The CDR3 spells CASSIGARGDSPLHF. In DNA, the CDR3 is TGTGCCAGCAGTATTGGGGCGCGAGGTGATTCACCCCTCCACTTT.

The J gene is TRBJ2-7, the V gene TRBV11-2; perhaps TRBD2 as D (6 bases). Germline CDR1 and CDR2: SGHAT and FQNNGV. The V end lost 8 bases, the J end lost 2 bases, and 10 bases lay between the germline ends. The CDR3 runs to 12 residues. Written as DNA, the CDR3 is TGTGCCAGCCGGGGGAGGACCTACGAGCAGTACTTC. Protein product: CASRGRTYEQYF. The whole variable domain, filled in from reference TRBV11-2 and TRBJ2-7, reads EAGVAQSPRYKIIEKRQSVAFWCNPISGHATLYWYQQILGQGPKLLIQFQNNGVVDDSQLPKDRFSAERLKGVDSTLKIQPAKLEDSAVYLCASRGRTYEQYFGPGTRLTVT.

The rearrangement joins TRBV19 to TRBJ1-1, with D uncertain. The CDR3 length is 14 residues. V was clipped by 4 bases and J by 6 bases, with 15 bases between them. Germline CDR1 LNHDA, CDR2 SQIVND (reference sequence). The chain's CDR3 is CASSKREGLAEAFF. Here the CDR3 DNA reads TGTGCCAGTAGTAAACGGGAAGGGTTGGCTGAAGCTTTCTTT.

The J gene is TRBJ2-5, the V gene TRBV27; maybe TRBD2 (5 bases). Deletions cut 7 bases from V and 7 bases from J, with 22 bases between. The CDR3 consists of 15 residues. Per germline, CDR1 MNHEY and CDR2 SMNVEV (reference sequence). The CDR3 spells CASILRSRPRGTQYF. The CDR3, as DNA: TGTGCCAGCATACTAAGGAGCAGGCCCCGGGGGACCCAGTACTTC.

The chain employs TRBV15 and TRBJ2-7; possible D gene TRBD2, 6 bases. Germline lookup yields CDR1 LNHNV and CDR2 YYDKDF (reference sequence). This CDR3 has 17 amino acids. V lost 5 bases, J lost 6 bases, and 26 bases lay in between. CDR3 in DNA: TGTGCCACCAGCGGTAAGAGATCAGCTAGCGAGTCATCCGAGCAGTACTTC. Protein sequence: CATSGKRSASESSEQYF.

This clone has just one count. The gene calls are TRBV11-2 and TRBJ2-7; weak D call: TRBD1 (5 bases). The V gene lost 1 base and the J gene lost 3 bases, with 13 bases spanning the gap. Germline CDR1 reads SGHAT; CDR2 reads FQNNGV. The CDR3 is 15 residues long. CDR3 sequence (DNA): TGTGCCAGCAGCTTAGCGGTGCAGGGTAGCTACGAGCAGTACTTC. Protein product: CASSLAVQGSYEQYF.

The gene calls are TRBV5-4 and TRBJ1-2; TRBD1 matches 10 bases. V dropped 3 bases and J dropped 4; count of bases not matched to a gene: 9. The CDR3 is made up of 16 amino acids. In germline, CDR1 is SGHNT, CDR2 YYREEE (reference sequence). For the CDR3, the DNA is TGTGCCAGCAGCTCAGGACAGGGGGGTGGTCTCTATGGCTACACCTTC. Translated, it gives CASSSGQGGGLYGYTF.

This chain uses TRBV2 with TRBJ1-2; D possibly corresponds to TRBD1 (5 bases). With 6 bases removed from V and 8 bases from J, the gap between germline ends came to 7 bases. The germline V gene encodes CDR1 SNHLY and CDR2 FYNNEI. The CDR3 totals 10 residues. Written as DNA, the CDR3 is TGTGCCAGCAGAAGACAGGGCTACACCTTC. This gives the protein CASRRQGYTF. Full variable domain (rest looked up from reference TRBV2 and TRBJ1-2): EPEVTQTPSHQVTQMGQEVILRCVPISNHLYFYWYRQILGQKVEFLVSFYNNEISEKSEIFDDQFSVERPDGSNFTLKIRSTKLEDSAMYFCASRRQGYTFGSGTRLTVV.

The genes are TRBV27 and TRBJ2-7; 9 positions match TRBD1. After removal of 5 bases from V and 3 bases from J, the junction contained 8 bases not matched to a gene. Germline CDR1 reads MNHEY; CDR2 reads SMNVEV (reference sequence). CDR3 length: 15 residues. The CDR3 loop reads CASSISTGQGYEQYF. The CDR3 DNA sequence: TGTGCCAGCAGTATCTCTACGGGACAGGGCTACGAGCAGTACTTC.